This T cell receptor (beta chain) was obtained from a study of blood T cell repertoires in COVID-19. Study-wide background: From T cells, B-cell-depleted T cells, or PBMCs came the material, which was cDNA or gDNA.

This clone has a single count. Per the original data handling: Reference gene primer amplification gave estimated nucleated cell counts. Assay: immunoSEQ multiplex PCR; the TCRdb copy retains only in-frame clones and omits some. V and J calls and clone size are as listed in that table; D and trimming were resolved from the DNA. Altogether more than 65,000 clones are present, around 83% being singletons, with the ten largest covering over 7.5%. The receptor was isolated from a woman over 75 with acute or convalescent COVID-19. Sequenced input: peripheral blood.

Written as DNA, the CDR3 is TGTGCCAGCAGTTACTCGGGGAGTAGCAATCAGCCCCAGCATTTT. Translating it yields CASSYSGSSNQPQHF. This chain connects TRBV6-2 or TRBV6-3 to TRBJ1-5, with D hard to call. V lost 0 bases and J 0 bases, leaving 6 bases between the germline ends. Germline V lookup: CDR1 MNHEY, CDR2 SVGEGT. This CDR3 is built from 15 residues.